These 27 T cell receptor beta chains were all obtained from the same sample, sequenced in a study of T cell responses to AZD1222 COVID-19 vaccine. TCRdb keeps only in-frame clones here, not all; method: immunoSEQ multiplex PCR. The sample consists of approximately 150,000 clones, almost 95% of them appearing once. This specimen consisted of peripheral blood, obtained on day 0 of AZD1222 vaccination. The receptors derive from an adult in good health.

The rearrangement links TRBV5-4 to TRBJ2-3; D may be TRBD2 (5 bases). CDR1 and CDR2 from the germline V gene are SGHNT and YYREEE (reference sequence). Trimming stripped 2 bases from V and 2 bases from J, with 6 bases between. This CDR3 region has 13 residues. Here the CDR3 reads CASSFSATDTQYF. DNA for the CDR3: TGTGCCAGCAGCTTTAGCGCCACAGATACGCAGTATTTT.

The J gene is TRBJ2-7, the V gene TRBV10-3, with 7 nucleotides matching TRBD2. This CDR3 has 15 residues. Germline V CDR1 and CDR2: ENHRY, SYGVKD. V trimming: 0 bases; J trimming: 3 bases; junction bases outside the gene matches: 5. CDR3 nucleotides: TGTGCCATCAGTGAGTCGGGAGGGACGGGCTACGAGCAGTACTTC. This translates into CAISESGGTGYEQYF.

This sequence joins TRBV5-5 and TRBJ2-3; D remains ambiguous. The CDR3 has 13 amino acids. V dropped 4 bases and J dropped 4 bases, with 10 bases sitting between them. CDR1 is SGHKS, CDR2 YYEKEE, per germline (reference sequence). CDR3 amino acids: CASSPEHADTQYF. In nucleotides, the CDR3 is TGTGCCAGCAGCCCTGAGCACGCAGATACGCAGTATTTT. The full variable domain, rest sourced from reference TRBV5-5 and TRBJ2-3, is DAGVTQSPTHLIKTRGQQVTLRCSPISGHKSVSWYQQVLGQGPQFIFQYYEKEERGRGNFPDRFSARQFPNYSSELNVNALLLGDSALYLCASSPEHADTQYFGPGTRLTVL.

The chain employs TRBV5-5 and TRBJ1-3; no firm D call. With 4 bases removed from V and 4 bases from J, the gap between germline ends came to 18 bases. Germline CDR1 and CDR2: SGHKS and YYEKEE (reference sequence). The CDR3 runs 16 residues. This CDR3 reads CASSHVGSRAGNTIYF. CDR3 sequence (DNA): TGTGCCAGCAGCCATGTTGGATCCCGCGCCGGAAACACCATATATTTT.

This clone has more than one count but fewer than ten. The rearrangement links TRBV10-1 to TRBJ2-7; possible D gene TRBD2, 6 bases. This CDR3 region has 16 residues. Germline-derived CDR1 and CDR2 are WNHNN and SYGVQD (reference sequence). With 2 bases removed from V and 7 bases from J, the gap between germline ends came to 21 bases. CDR3 DNA: TGCGCCAGCAGTGAGAGAGGGGCGGGATTGTTCGGGGAGCAGTACTTC. The encoded protein is CASSERGAGLFGEQYF.

This chain uses TRBV30 with TRBJ1-5, with 8 bases matching TRBD1. V shed 0 bases and J 7 bases; nucleotides not matched to a gene: 5. This CDR3 contains 14 residues. The germline CDR1 and CDR2 sequences are GTSNPN and SVGIG (reference sequence). The CDR3 sequence: CAWSVQGGWQPQHF. CDR3 DNA: TGTGCCTGGAGTGTACAGGGGGGGTGGCAGCCCCAGCATTTT.

V and J are TRBV19 and TRBJ2-7; 7 nucleotides agree with TRBD1. The J segment lost 6 bases and the V segment lost 7 bases, leaving 9 bases of the junction unmatched. The length of the CDR3 is 13 residues. Looked up from germline, CDR1 is LNHDA and CDR2 is SQIVND (reference sequence). The CDR3 region has the DNA TGTGCCAGTAATTTGCGGACAGGCGTCGAGCAGTACTTC. It specifies CASNLRTGVEQYF.

The chain recombines TRBV5-4 with TRBJ2-2, with a tentative D call TRBD2 (6 bases). This CDR3 region has 16 residues. In germline, CDR1 is SGHNT, CDR2 YYREEE (reference sequence). The V end lost 3 bases, the J end lost 2 bases, and 14 bases lay between the germline ends. CDR3 in amino acids: CASSYPGATNTGELFF. CDR3 DNA: TGTGCCAGCAGCTACCCGGGAGCTACCAACACCGGGGAGCTGTTTTTT.

The rearrangement uses TRBV14 and TRBJ2-3, with TRBD2 as a possible D gene (5 bases). The CDR3 runs 15 residues. Germline CDR1 reads SGHDN; CDR2 reads FVKESK. Trimming took off 2 bases at V and 2 bases at J, with 11 bases between the two ends. The CDR3 loop reads CASSQRRALTDTQYF. The CDR3 DNA reads TGTGCCAGCAGCCAACGGCGGGCCCTCACAGATACGCAGTATTTT.

CDR3: CASSWSQGAMVYGYTF. CDR3 DNA sequence: TGTGCCAGCAGTTGGTCACAGGGGGCTATGGTCTATGGCTACACCTTC. The chain couples TRBV27 to TRBJ1-2, with 9 bases matching TRBD1. The germline gives CDR1 MNHEY, CDR2 SMNVEV (reference sequence). CDR3 length: 16 amino acids. The ends lost 4 bases at V and 4 bases at J; junction bases unmatched: 10.

This chain joins TRBV28 and TRBJ2-7; D is perhaps TRBD2 (6 bases). Between the trimmed V and J ends, which lost 6 bases and 0 bases, there was a span of 21 bases. CDR3 length equals 17 residues. CDR1 and CDR2 from the germline V gene are MDHEN and SYDVKM. CDR3 nucleotide sequence: TGTGCCAGCAGCTCCTCCCTCGGGGGAGCTGGCTCCTACGAGCAGTACTTC. This gives the protein CASSSSLGGAGSYEQYF.

The chain links TRBV7-8 to TRBJ2-7; TRBD1 agrees at 11 bases. The CDR3 loop spans 15 amino acids. The V gene's germline CDR1 is SGHVS and CDR2 FQNEAQ. V dropped 4 bases and J dropped 2; count of bases not matched to a gene: 4. CDR3 sequence (DNA): TGTGCCAGCAGCTACCCGGGACAGGGGGCCTACGAGCAGTACTTC. This sequence encodes CASSYPGQGAYEQYF.

The chain employs TRBV4-1 and TRBJ1-2; a weak D match, TRBD1 (6 bases). CDR3 size: 17 residues. Germline CDR1 MGHRA, CDR2 YSYEKL. The V and J ends lost 1 base and 2 bases respectively, with 17 bases between them. The CDR3 here is CASSQVTAWQGNYGYTF. The CDR3 nucleotides read TGCGCCAGCAGCCAAGTAACTGCGTGGCAGGGGAACTATGGCTACACCTTC.

The chain recombines TRBV29-1 with TRBJ2-3; 7 nucleotides match TRBD2. V shed 7 bases, J shed 6 bases, and the junction held 1 base outside the gene matches. Germline V gene sequence: CDR1 SQVTM, CDR2 ANQGSEA. CDR3 length: 10 amino acids. The CDR3 nucleotides are TGCAGCGCCGGGGGGGATACGCAGTATTTT. Translation: CSAGGDTQYF.

The rearrangement uses TRBV5-1 and TRBJ2-7; 7 nucleotides line up with TRBD1. The ends lost 3 bases at V and 4 bases at J; junction bases unmatched: 7. The CDR3 contains 14 residues. The germline V gene encodes CDR1 SGHRS and CDR2 YFSETQ. The CDR3 is CASSSTGYVYEQYF. CDR3 in DNA: TGCGCCAGCAGCTCGACAGGGTACGTGTACGAGCAGTACTTC. Full variable domain (remainder filled in from reference TRBV5-1 and TRBJ2-7): KAGVTQTPRYLIKTRGQQVTLSCSPISGHRSVSWYQQTPGQGLQFLFEYFSETQRNKGNFPGRFSGRQFSNSRSEMNVSTLELGDSALYLCASSSTGYVYEQYFGPGTRLTVT.

The chain has TRBV27 and TRBJ1-1, with a tentative D call TRBD1 (5 bases). Germline V CDR1 and CDR2: MNHEY, SMNVEV (reference sequence). The V gene lost 3 bases and the J gene lost 7 bases, with 9 bases spanning the gap. The CDR3 totals 12 residues. The CDR3 reads CASSFPGGEAFF. As DNA, the CDR3 is TGTGCCAGCAGTTTCCCTGGGGGTGAAGCTTTCTTT.

The V gene is TRBV19, the J gene TRBJ1-5, with D hard to call. The CDR3 totals 13 residues. V lost 6 bases, J lost 2 bases, and 8 bases lay in between. Germline V gene data show CDR1 as LNHDA and CDR2 as SQIVND (reference sequence). The CDR3 protein is CASRKRGNQPQHF. Here the CDR3 DNA reads TGTGCCAGTAGGAAACGTGGCAATCAGCCCCAGCATTTT.

The genes are TRBV9 and TRBJ1-6; D ambiguous. The germline gives CDR1 SGDLS, CDR2 YYNGEE. Trimming removed 3 bases from V and 5 bases from J, with 6 bases in between. This CDR3 has 13 residues. The CDR3 loop is CASSARNNSPLHF. In DNA form, the CDR3 reads TGTGCCAGCAGCGCCCGAAATAATTCACCCCTCCACTTT.

The genes are TRBV11-3 and TRBJ2-7; tentative D call: TRBD1 (6 bases). CDR1 is SGHNT and CDR2 is YENEEA in the germline V gene. This CDR3 is built from 14 residues. V lost 5 bases, J lost 2 bases, and 13 bases lay in between. The CDR3 region is CASSPGAQPYEQYF. For the CDR3, the DNA is TGTGCCAGCAGCCCAGGGGCGCAACCCTACGAGCAGTACTTC.

The table lists this clone with a count of one. The chain combines TRBV6-5 with TRBJ1-3; no definite D call. The V and J ends lost 8 bases and 4 bases respectively, with 9 bases between them. There are 12 residues in the CDR3. The germline V gene has CDR1 MNHEY and CDR2 SVGAGI. The CDR3 DNA reads as TGTGCCAGCCTCAGCAGCGGAAACACCATATATTTT. Translated: CASLSSGNTIYF.

This chain connects TRBV5-6 to TRBJ2-5; TRBD1 aligns across 9 bases. V gave up 4 bases and J gave up 5 bases; unmatched junction bases: 6. Germline CDR1 and CDR2: SGHDT and YYEEEE. The CDR3 covers 14 residues. The CDR3 is CASSRSDRGETQYF. The CDR3 nucleotides are TGTGCCAGCAGCCGAAGCGACAGGGGGGAGACCCAGTACTTC.

This chain joins TRBV5-4 and TRBJ1-1; TRBD1 matches 9 bases. Germline V CDR1 and CDR2: SGHNT, YYREEE (reference sequence). Trimming at V came to 3 bases and at J to 5 bases, leaving 8 bases not matched to a gene. This CDR3 is built from 15 residues. The CDR3 nucleotides are TGTGCCAGCAGCTCAGACAGGGGGATCGGGACTGAAGCTTTCTTT. It codes for CASSSDRGIGTEAFF.

The chain joins TRBV29-1 to TRBJ2-3; D call uncertain. Germline V CDR1 and CDR2: SQVTM, ANQGSEA. The CDR3 sequence is 13 residues long. V was shortened by 4 bases and J by 2 bases, with 10 bases between the two germline ends. The CDR3 DNA is TGCAGCGTTGCGGCCCGAAACACAGATACGCAGTATTTT. Its translation: CSVAARNTDTQYF.

V gene TRBV7-3 combines with J gene TRBJ1-4, with D tentatively TRBD1 (6 bases). Germline V CDR1 and CDR2: SGHTA, FQGTGA. This CDR3 has 14 residues. V was shortened by 7 bases and J by 4 bases, with 13 bases between the two germline ends. CDR3 residues: CASNQDSYNEKLFF. The CDR3 DNA sequence: TGTGCCAGCAACCAGGACAGCTATAATGAAAAACTGTTTTTT.

The J gene is TRBJ1-6, the V gene TRBV19; D possibly corresponds to TRBD1 (6 bases). From germline, CDR1 is LNHDA and CDR2 SQIVND (reference sequence). CDR3 length equals 14 residues. Trimming took 6 bases from V and 7 from J, leaving 13 bases between them. CDR3 nucleotide sequence: TGTGCCAGTAGCTGGACAGAACCAAATTCACCCCTCCACTTT. Translation: CASSWTEPNSPLHF.

This chain joins TRBV11-3 and TRBJ1-1; the D gene is possibly TRBD1 (5 bases). Trimming removed 5 bases at V and 1 base at J, with 11 bases between. Per the germline V gene, CDR1 is SGHNT and CDR2 is YENEEA. CDR3 size: 14 residues. CDR3 sequence reads: CASSLGTQNTEAFF. CDR3 in DNA: TGTGCCAGCAGCCTTGGGACTCAGAACACTGAAGCTTTCTTT. Full variable domain (remainder filled in from reference TRBV11-3 and TRBJ1-1): EAGVVQSPRYKIIEKKQPVAFWCNPISGHNTLYWYLQNLGQGPELLIRYENEEAVDDSQLPKDRFSAERLKGVDSTLKIQPAELGDSAVYLCASSLGTQNTEAFFGQGTRLTVV.

The gene calls are TRBV12-3 or TRBV12-4 and TRBJ2-7; either TRBD1 or TRBD2 may supply D (5 bases each). Trimming stripped 6 bases from V and 6 bases from J, with 15 bases between. This CDR3 contains 13 residues. The CDR3 nucleotides are TGTGCCAGCAGCCTGGGGGAGTTGCGCGAGCAGTACTTC. Protein sequence: CASSLGELREQYF.